A selection of T cell receptor beta chains follows, all from one sample in a study of PD-1 blockade in classical Hodgkin lymphoma. Profiling relied on immunoSEQ multiplex PCR, and the TCRdb table lists in-frame clones only, not all of them. The sample carries about 11,000 clones, roughly 80% recorded once. The material sequenced was peripheral blood mononuclear cells (PBMCs), taken at baseline. All receptors come from a human donor with classical Hodgkin lymphoma. Both conserved end residues are part of each CDR3. A D gene is named only where the DNA matches it firmly. Only part of the rows carry a size: once, few, many, or a class if the clone is expanded.

abundance: .
j_gene: TRBJ1-1
d_gene: .
v_gene: TRBV5-1
CDR3nt: TGCGCCAGCAGCAGGGACATTAACACTGAAGCTTTCTTT
CDR3aa: CASSRDINTEAFF

abundance: .
j_gene: TRBJ2-3
d_gene: TRBD2
v_gene: TRBV5-1
CDR3nt: TGCGCCAGCAGCTTGGGCGGACTAGCGGACACAGATACGCAGTATTTT
CDR3aa: CASSLGGLADTDTQYF

abundance: .
j_gene: TRBJ2-7
d_gene: .
v_gene: TRBV7-2
CDR3nt: TGTGCCAGCAGCTACGGAGACCGGGACACGGAGGTTGTGTACTTC
CDR3aa: CASSYGDRDTEVVYF

abundance: .
j_gene: TRBJ2-2
d_gene: TRBD1
v_gene: TRBV2
CDR3nt: TGTGCCAGCATTGAGCAGGGGGTCACCGGGGAGCTGTTTTTT
CDR3aa: CASIEQGVTGELFF

abundance: .
j_gene: TRBJ1-2
d_gene: .
v_gene: TRBV5-4
CDR3nt: TGTGCCAGCAGGCCCGACCGGGCGATAGCTAACTATGGCTACACCTTC
CDR3aa: CASRPDRAIANYGYTF

abundance: .
j_gene: TRBJ1-2
d_gene: TRBD1
v_gene: TRBV29-1
CDR3nt: TGCAGCGTCACACAGGGGGGAAGAAACTATGGCTACACCTTC
CDR3aa: CSVTQGGRNYGYTF

abundance: .
j_gene: TRBJ1-3
d_gene: .
v_gene: TRBV29-1
CDR3nt: TGCAGCGTTGAAGATCATCTTTCTGGAAACACCATATATTTT
CDR3aa: CSVEDHLSGNTIYF

abundance: .
j_gene: TRBJ1-3
d_gene: .
v_gene: TRBV5-1
CDR3nt: TGCGCCAGCAGCTTGGTGGGGACCGCTGTCTCTGGAAACACCATATATTTT
CDR3aa: CASSLVGTAVSGNTIYF

abundance: .
j_gene: TRBJ1-1
d_gene: TRBD1
v_gene: TRBV14
CDR3nt: TGTGCCAGCAGCCAAGAGCTTCCGGGACAGGGGGTAGCTTTCTTT
CDR3aa: CASSQELPGQGVAFF

abundance: few
j_gene: TRBJ2-5
d_gene: .
v_gene: TRBV6-5
CDR3nt: TGTGCCAGCAGCCGAAACGGGGAGACCCAGTACTTC
CDR3aa: CASSRNGETQYF

abundance: .
j_gene: TRBJ2-2
d_gene: .
v_gene: TRBV5-4
CDR3nt: TGTGCCAGCAGCCGAGACACCGGGGAGCTGTTTTTT
CDR3aa: CASSRDTGELFF

abundance: few
j_gene: TRBJ1-1
d_gene: .
v_gene: TRBV7-6
CDR3nt: TGTGCCAGCAGCCCTGGGGGCATCTCTGAAGCTTTCTTT
CDR3aa: CASSPGGISEAFF

abundance: .
j_gene: TRBJ2-5
d_gene: .
v_gene: TRBV27
CDR3nt: TGTGCCAGCCGGGGGATGCTAGACCTCCGGGAGACCCAGTACTTC
CDR3aa: CASRGMLDLRETQYF

abundance: .
j_gene: TRBJ2-2
d_gene: .
v_gene: TRBV27
CDR3nt: TGTGCCAGCAGTTTTTCGGGGATTGCCGGGGAGCTGTTTTTT
CDR3aa: CASSFSGIAGELFF

abundance: .
j_gene: TRBJ2-7
d_gene: .
v_gene: TRBV30
CDR3nt: TGTGCCTCCCCCGGGCCCCTGGGCGAGCAGTACTTC
CDR3aa: CASPGPLGEQYF

abundance: few
j_gene: TRBJ1-2
d_gene: .
v_gene: TRBV10-3
CDR3nt: TGTGCCATCAGTGACTCTGGGGGGTGGGGTAACTATGGCTACACCTTC
CDR3aa: CAISDSGGWGNYGYTF

abundance: .
j_gene: TRBJ1-1
d_gene: TRBD1
v_gene: TRBV9
CDR3nt: TGTGCCAGCAGCGCCTCCCCGACAGGGGGGGCTGAAGCTTTCTTT
CDR3aa: CASSASPTGGAEAFF

abundance: .
j_gene: TRBJ2-5
d_gene: .
v_gene: TRBV7-2
CDR3nt: TGTGCCAGCAGCCCAACGCAACAAGAGACCCAGTACTTC
CDR3aa: CASSPTQQETQYF

abundance: .
j_gene: TRBJ1-4
d_gene: .
v_gene: TRBV4-3
CDR3nt: TGCGCCAGCAGCCAAGGCCCGGACGCCACCAGCGAGGGAAAACTGTTTTTT
CDR3aa: CASSQGPDATSEGKLFF

abundance: .
j_gene: TRBJ1-5
d_gene: .
v_gene: TRBV6-1
CDR3nt: TGTGCCAGCATGCCCCTTAATCAGCCCCAGCATTTT
CDR3aa: CASMPLNQPQHF

abundance: once
j_gene: TRBJ2-3
d_gene: .
v_gene: TRBV7-9
CDR3nt: TGTGCCAGCAGCAGGGACGGCACAGATACGCAGTATTTT
CDR3aa: CASSRDGTDTQYF

abundance: .
j_gene: TRBJ1-6
d_gene: TRBD1
v_gene: TRBV6-6
CDR3nt: TGTGCCAGCAACAGACAGGGTGTAAATTCACCCCTCCACTTT
CDR3aa: CASNRQGVNSPLHF

abundance: .
j_gene: TRBJ2-7
d_gene: TRBD1
v_gene: TRBV5-5
CDR3nt: TGTGCCAGCAGCTTGGGAGGCATGGGGGACAGCTCCTACGAGCAGTACTTC
CDR3aa: CASSLGGMGDSSYEQYF

abundance: .
j_gene: TRBJ2-5
d_gene: .
v_gene: TRBV29-1
CDR3nt: TGCAGCTTTGTGTGGGCCGGAGAGACCCAGTACTTC
CDR3aa: CSFVWAGETQYF

abundance: .
j_gene: TRBJ2-1
d_gene: .
v_gene: TRBV7-7
CDR3nt: TGTGCTAGCACCCAAGGCGAGGGCGGGGAGCAGTTCTTC
CDR3aa: CASTQGEGGEQFF